This entry is about one TCR beta chain. Antigen specificity is unknown. The sample comes from a study of shared clonotypes between healthy human individuals. Study details: Donors, aged 18 to 49, were a couple of women and three men.

The assay ran at deep level. Repertoires were generated with immunoSEQ multiplex PCR, while TCRdb's copy carries only in-frame clones and drops some. The data contain about 510,000 clones, almost 97% of them singletons. Germline loops: CDR1 LGHNA, CDR2 YNFKEQ. The CDR3 contains 14 residues. The V gene end was trimmed by 7 bases and the J gene end by 1 base; junction bases not matched to a gene: 4. The study's findings and limits: Sharing across four donors was seen in 5% to 5.5% of naive CD4 clonotypes.

This TCR was sampled from a woman between 25 and 40 years old in good health. The chain combines TRBV4-2 with TRBJ2-7, with 10 positions matching TRBD1. The sequenced sample consisted of naive CD4+ T cells sorted from blood. Subset given: CD45RA+ positively selected. The chain's CDR3 is CASTWTGGSYEQYF. CDR3 DNA sequence: TGTGCCAGCACCTGGACAGGGGGATCCTACGAGCAGTACTTC.